The 22 T cell receptor beta chains presented below share a single source sample, sequenced in a study of tumor-infiltrating lymphocytes in localized non-small cell lung cancer. Sequencing used immunoSEQ multiplex PCR; TCRdb keeps in-frame clones, though not all of them. The table lists about 16,000 clones, 70% to 75% of them singletons. Input material: lung tumor tissue. These receptors came from a human donor with non-small cell lung cancer.

The V gene is TRBV28, the J gene TRBJ1-6; maybe TRBD1 (6 bases). Germline V gene data show CDR1 as MDHEN and CDR2 as SYDVKM. The CDR3 loop spans 15 amino acids. The V end lost 5 bases, the J end lost 9 bases, and 17 bases lay between the germline ends. The CDR3 nucleotides read TGTGCCAGCAGTCCCTCGGGGGCGCTTGGTTCACCCCTCCACTTT. It is translated as CASSPSGALGSPLHF.

The chain carries TRBV11-3 and TRBJ2-3; a possible D gene is TRBD1 (5 bases). Per the germline V gene, CDR1 is SGHNT and CDR2 is YENEEA. V dropped 2 bases and J dropped 3 bases, with 6 bases sitting between them. This CDR3 comprises 13 residues. The CDR3 region has the DNA TGTGCCAGCAGCTTACAGGGAACAGATACGCAGTATTTT. Residues: CASSLQGTDTQYF.

The rearrangement links TRBV2 to TRBJ1-1; D might be TRBD1 (6 bases). CDR1 and CDR2 (germline): SNHLY, FYNNEI. CDR3 size: 19 residues. With 3 bases removed from V and 1 base from J, the gap between germline ends came to 24 bases. The CDR3 DNA sequence: TGTGCCAGCAGTGAGAGGCCCCCCGGTATGATAGGGGGGAACACTGAAGCTTTCTTT. It is translated as CASSERPPGMIGGNTEAFF.

This clone was counted a few times. The gene calls are TRBV28 and TRBJ1-5; a weak D match, TRBD1 (6 bases). In germline, CDR1 is MDHEN, CDR2 SYDVKM. The CDR3 covers 15 residues. The V end lost 2 bases, the J end lost 7 bases, and 15 bases lay between the germline ends. CDR3 residues: CASSLRQAGRQPQHF. In DNA, the CDR3 is TGTGCCAGCAGTTTACGACAGGCGGGGAGGCAGCCCCAGCATTTT. Full variable domain (missing parts from reference TRBV28 and TRBJ1-5): DVKVTQSSRYLVKRTGEKVFLECVQDMDHENMFWYRQDPGLGLRLIYFSYDVKMKEKGDIPEGYSVSREKKERFSLILESASTNQTSMYLCASSLRQAGRQPQHFGDGTRLSIL.

This chain links TRBV6-5 with TRBJ1-6; D call uncertain. This CDR3 region has 13 residues. V lost 5 bases and J lost 9, with 11 bases in between. The germline V gene has CDR1 MNHEY and CDR2 SVGAGI. The CDR3 DNA follows: TGTGCCAGCAGTCCTCCAATCCGTTCACCCCTCCACTTT. It is translated as CASSPPIRSPLHF.

The chain uses TRBV5-1 and TRBJ1-4; no reliable D call. The CDR3 consists of 15 residues. The germline gives CDR1 SGHRS, CDR2 YFSETQ. V was pared by 0 bases and J by 8 bases, with 14 bases between. The CDR3 coding sequence is TGCGCCAGCAGCTTGGCCGAAACGATGGGGGAAAAACTGTTTTTT. Its translation: CASSLAETMGEKLFF.

The rearrangement joins TRBV2 to TRBJ2-3; D is perhaps TRBD2 (6 bases). CDR3 length: 13 residues. Trimming removed 1 base at V and 4 bases at J, with 6 bases between. Germline lookup yields CDR1 SNHLY and CDR2 FYNNEI. The CDR3 DNA sequence: TGTGCCAGCAGTGAAGGACTAGCAGATACGCAGTATTTT. It translates to CASSEGLADTQYF.

The V gene is TRBV29-1, the J gene TRBJ2-3; D is possibly TRBD1 or TRBD2 (5 bases each). CDR3 size: 13 residues. Germline CDR1 and CDR2: SQVTM and ANQGSEA. Trimming stripped 4 bases from V and 5 bases from J, with 13 bases between. CDR3 bases: TGCAGCGTTGTAGCGCAGGGAAAAGATACGCAGTATTTT. Its translation is CSVVAQGKDTQYF.

This clone was counted once. V usage is TRBV6-1 and J usage is TRBJ1-1, with D perhaps matching TRBD1 (5 bases). Between the trimmed V and J ends, which lost 8 bases and 1 base, there was a span of 11 bases. CDR1 and CDR2 from the germline V gene are MNHNS and SASEGT. This CDR3 contains 13 residues. In DNA form, the CDR3 reads TGTGCCAGCTACAGGACACAGAACACTGAAGCTTTCTTT. Its protein product is CASYRTQNTEAFF.

The rearrangement joins TRBV9 to TRBJ1-6; 8 bases agree with TRBD1. J was trimmed by 9 bases and V by 3 bases; bases with no gene match: 5. Germline V gene lookup returns CDR1 SGDLS and CDR2 YYNGEE. The CDR3 runs 14 residues. The CDR3 is CASSGGQALSPLHF. Written as DNA, the CDR3 is TGTGCCAGCAGCGGGGGACAGGCCCTTTCACCCCTCCACTTT. Full variable domain (rest looked up from reference TRBV9 and TRBJ1-6): DSGVTQTPKHLITATGQRVTLRCSPRSGDLSVYWYQQSLDQGLQFLIQYYNGEERAKGNILERFSAQQFPDLHSELNLSSLELGDSALYFCASSGGQALSPLHFGNGTRLTVT.

This chain connects TRBV5-4 to TRBJ2-1, with TRBD1 matching over 7 bases. The CDR3 has 15 residues. Germline CDR1 is SGHNT and CDR2 is YYREEE (reference sequence). J gave up 3 bases and V 0 bases, and 3 bases lay outside the gene matches. The CDR3 sequence: CASSLEDRVYNEQFF. CDR3 bases: TGTGCCAGCAGCTTGGAAGACAGGGTCTACAATGAGCAGTTCTTC.

This chain uses TRBV9 with TRBJ2-4, with 12 bases fitting TRBD2. This CDR3 contains 15 residues. V shed 4 bases and J 6 bases; nucleotides not matched to a gene: 5. Germline V lookup: CDR1 SGDLS, CDR2 YYNGEE. The CDR3 here is CASSSGLAGGNIQYF. DNA of the CDR3: TGTGCCAGCAGCTCGGGACTAGCGGGCGGAAACATTCAGTACTTC. The entire variable domain, with the rest obtained from reference TRBV9 and TRBJ2-4, is as follows: DSGVTQTPKHLITATGQRVTLRCSPRSGDLSVYWYQQSLDQGLQFLIQYYNGEERAKGNILERFSAQQFPDLHSELNLSSLELGDSALYFCASSSGLAGGNIQYFGAGTRLSVL.

This clone occurred a few times. CDR3 region: CASSLGGDRYYGYTF. The CDR3 nucleotides are TGTGCCAGCAGCCTCGGGGGGGACCGCTACTATGGCTACACCTTC. The chain couples TRBV27 to TRBJ1-2, with a weak D call TRBD1 (5 bases). With 6 bases removed from V and 3 bases from J, the gap between germline ends came to 17 bases. Germline CDR1 reads MNHEY; CDR2 reads SMNVEV (reference sequence). The CDR3 totals 15 residues.

This chain connects TRBV28 to TRBJ1-2; D uncertain. The germline V gene encodes CDR1 MDHEN and CDR2 SYDVKM. The CDR3 runs 14 residues. The germline V and J ends were trimmed by 2 bases and 7 bases, with 14 bases remaining between them. As DNA, the CDR3 is TGTGCCAGCAGTTTAATCCCAGCTCGGGGTGGCTACACCTTC. Translating gives CASSLIPARGGYTF.

The gene calls are TRBV7-2 and TRBJ2-3, with 7 bases matching TRBD2. The CDR3 consists of 16 residues. The germline gives CDR1 SGHTA, CDR2 FQGNSA. V was clipped by 3 bases and J by 2 bases; unmatched bases: 8. The CDR3 bases are TGTGCCAGCAGCTTGGTTGGCGGGAGACTCACAGATACGCAGTATTTT. Its translation: CASSLVGGRLTDTQYF.

The chain carries TRBV27 and TRBJ1-4, with TRBD1 identical over 7 bases. The length of the CDR3 is 14 residues. Germline CDR1 reads MNHEY; CDR2 reads SMNVEV (reference sequence). The V gene end was trimmed by 6 bases and the J gene end by 4 bases; junction bases not matched to a gene: 5. The CDR3: CASSGTANNEKLFF. For the CDR3, the DNA is TGTGCCAGCAGCGGGACAGCCAATAATGAAAAACTGTTTTTT.

The gene calls are TRBV15 and TRBJ2-5, with TRBD2 matching 7 bases. The CDR3 consists of 17 residues. After removal of 0 bases from V and 2 bases from J, the junction contained 9 bases not matched to a gene. CDR1 is LNHNV, CDR2 YYDKDF, per germline (reference sequence). The DNA for the CDR3 is TGTGCCACCAGCAGAGATTGGGCGGGAGTACATCAAGAGACCCAGTACTTC. As protein: CATSRDWAGVHQETQYF.

This chain links TRBV5-6 with TRBJ2-2; the match to TRBD1 covers 7 bases. J was trimmed by 3 bases and V by 4 bases; bases with no gene match: 6. The germline CDR1 and CDR2 sequences are SGHDT and YYEEEE. This CDR3 is built from 15 residues. The CDR3 nucleotides are TGTGCCAGCAGCGGCGACAGGGACGACACCGGGGAGCTGTTTTTT. Translating gives CASSGDRDDTGELFF.

The chain has TRBV18 and TRBJ2-7, with TRBD1 matching over 7 bases. The trim removed 4 bases at V and 12 bases at J, leaving 6 bases unmatched. The CDR3 extends over 11 amino acids. Germline CDR1 reads KGHSH; CDR2 reads LQKENI. The CDR3, as DNA: TGTGCCAGCTCACAACAGGGGCTTCCGTACTTC. Protein product: CASSQQGLPYF.

The chain's CDR3 is CASSREVNQPQHF. CDR3 DNA sequence: TGCGCCAGCAGCAGGGAAGTTAATCAGCCCCAGCATTTT. This sequence joins TRBV5-1 and TRBJ1-5, with no clear D. Germline assignment: CDR1 SGHRS and CDR2 YFSETQ. The CDR3 has 13 amino acids. V lost 4 bases and J 4 bases, leaving 9 bases between the germline ends.

The rearrangement links TRBV2 to TRBJ2-3, with D unresolved. Germline loops: CDR1 SNHLY, CDR2 FYNNEI. The CDR3 is made up of 13 amino acids. The germline V and J ends were trimmed by 0 bases and 3 bases, with 4 bases remaining between them. The CDR3 coding sequence is TGTGCCAGCAGTGAAGCCCCTACAGATACGCAGTATTTT. Its translation: CASSEAPTDTQYF.

The chain joins TRBV5-1 to TRBJ2-5; D is undetermined. This CDR3 has 14 residues. The germline gives CDR1 SGHRS, CDR2 YFSETQ. Trimming took off 0 bases at V and 5 bases at J, with 11 bases between the two ends. CDR3 residues: CASSLDGYGETQYF. The CDR3 DNA follows: TGCGCCAGCAGCTTGGACGGATACGGGGAGACCCAGTACTTC.